Given below is one T cell receptor beta chain in context. This clonotype was observed many times. There is no known antigen for this receptor. No base qualities exist here, and no much larger clone lies one base off it. This record comes from a study of CD8 T cells in ankylosing spondylitis (TCRdb year 2017). About the full investigation: The study profiled T cell receptor beta repertoires in healthy donors and ankylosing spondylitis patients to find disease-linked TCR variants. The full study cohort comprised 25 ankylosing spondylitis patients and around 100 healthy donors. Peripheral blood samples were taken, and synovial fluid was additionally collected from ankylosing spondylitis patients.

Sequencing was carried out with an Illumina HiSeq 2500. Quantitative 5'-RACE with molecular barcodes was used to prepare TCR beta libraries. Concerning the study's data processing: Disease-linked TCR variants were identified with a new computational method built on a probabilistic model of VDJ rearrangement. Starting from the raw public reads, TCRdb applied fastp trimming at Q25, assembled clones with MiXCR and retained in-frame beta chains. Each CDR3 protein appears once, grouped with its most common genes and DNA. None of the V and J calls come from the authors' own analysis; TCRdb made them. The sample yields 180,000 or so distinct CDR3 sequences; 9.5% to 13% were counted once. 25% to 30% of the sample lies in the top ten. The investigation overall reported the following: The disease-linked clones were reported to be significantly enriched in matched synovial fluid samples from ankylosing spondylitis patients. The disease-linked clones showed a CD8+ phenotype and occurred at relatively low frequencies in peripheral blood. Some motif variants had previously been reported in the synovial fluid and blood of reactive arthritis patients, which suggests shared mechanisms of disease initiation. Blood from ankylosing spondylitis patients appeared to be characterized by a TCR beta motif made up of fewer than ten highly homologous amino acid variants.

There are 14 amino acids in the CDR3, from cysteine to phenylalanine inclusive. The only DNA kept is the CDR3, 42 bases in frame from the first base. V and J are truncated by 1 base and 3 bases respectively, leaving an intervening sequence of 9 bases. According to the germline V gene, CDR1 reads MGHDK and CDR2 reads SYGVNS. The V and J segments used are TRBV25-1 and TRBJ2-5; the D gene remains uncertain. Sequencing was carried out using blood, either unsorted or a sorted T cell fraction (not recorded which). The source is a male donor with ankylosing spondylitis or in good health (not recorded which). The CDR3 loop reads CASSEFGEEETQYF. The DNA reads TGTGCCAGCAGTGAATTTGGAGAAGAAGAGACCCAGTACTTC.